The T cell receptor (beta chain) described here comes from a study of early T cells in non-severe SARS-CoV-2 infection. The overall study: Investigators sequenced bulk RNA drawn from unsorted whole blood, and chains remained unpaired.

Attached unique molecular identifiers marked individual cDNA molecules. From the 5' RACE reads, TCRdb called clonotypes with MiXCR, one entry per CDR3 protein. The sample shows more than 25,000 distinct CDR3 sequences, 2.5% to 3.5% of them seen only once. This clonotype was observed many times. Germline loops: CDR1 SGHTA, CDR2 FQGNSA. Trimming took off 4 bases at V and 10 bases at J, with 19 bases between the two ends. The CDR3 sequence is 14 residues long. The chain combines TRBV7-2 with TRBJ1-1; TRBD1 is a possible D gene (5 bases). The sample taken for sequencing was whole blood. This TCR came from an adult who was a healthcare worker with PCR-confirmed SARS-CoV-2 infection or an uninfected control (not recorded which). CDR3 coding DNA: TGTGCCAGCAGCTCGTATCCAGACAGACGAGGAGCTTTCTTT. It encodes CASSSYPDRRGAFF.